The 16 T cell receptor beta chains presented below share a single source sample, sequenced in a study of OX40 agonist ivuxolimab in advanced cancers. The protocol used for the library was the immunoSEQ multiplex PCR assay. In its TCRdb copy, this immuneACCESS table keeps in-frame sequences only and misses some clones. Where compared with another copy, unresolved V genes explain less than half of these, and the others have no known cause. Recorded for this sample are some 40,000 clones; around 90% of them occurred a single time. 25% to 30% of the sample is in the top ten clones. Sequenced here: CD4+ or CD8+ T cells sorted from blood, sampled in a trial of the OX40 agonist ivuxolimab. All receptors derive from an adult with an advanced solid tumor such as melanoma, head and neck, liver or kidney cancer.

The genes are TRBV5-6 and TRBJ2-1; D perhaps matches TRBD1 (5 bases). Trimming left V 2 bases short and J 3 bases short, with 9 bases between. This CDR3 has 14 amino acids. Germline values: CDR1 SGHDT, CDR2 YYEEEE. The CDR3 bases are TGTGCCAGCAGCTTCAGACAGCTCTACAATGAGCAGTTCTTC. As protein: CASSFRQLYNEQFF.

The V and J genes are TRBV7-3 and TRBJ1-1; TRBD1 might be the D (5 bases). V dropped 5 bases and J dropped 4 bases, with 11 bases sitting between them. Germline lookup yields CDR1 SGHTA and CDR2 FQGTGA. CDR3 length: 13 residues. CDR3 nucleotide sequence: TGTGCCAGCAGCCCCGGGGGAGGCACTGAAGCTTTCTTT. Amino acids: CASSPGGGTEAFF.

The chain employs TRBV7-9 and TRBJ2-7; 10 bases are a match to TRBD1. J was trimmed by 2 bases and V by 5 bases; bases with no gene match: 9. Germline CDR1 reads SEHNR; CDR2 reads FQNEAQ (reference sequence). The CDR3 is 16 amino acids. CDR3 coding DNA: TGTGCCAGCAGCCCCCCGCGGGGACAGGGGCCCTACGAGCAGTACTTC. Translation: CASSPPRGQGPYEQYF. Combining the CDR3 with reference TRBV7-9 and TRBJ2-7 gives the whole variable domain DTGVSQNPRHKITKRGQNVTFRCDPISEHNRLYWYRQTLGQGPEFLTYFQNEAQLEKSRLLSDRFSAERPKGSFSTLEIQRTEQGDSAMYLCASSPPRGQGPYEQYFGPGTRLTVT.

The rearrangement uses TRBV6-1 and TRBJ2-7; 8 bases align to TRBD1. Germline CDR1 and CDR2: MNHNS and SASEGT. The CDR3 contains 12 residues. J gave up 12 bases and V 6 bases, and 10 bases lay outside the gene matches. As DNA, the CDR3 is TGTGCCAGCAGGGCAACAGGGGGTGTTCGGTACTTC. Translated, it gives CASRATGGVRYF.

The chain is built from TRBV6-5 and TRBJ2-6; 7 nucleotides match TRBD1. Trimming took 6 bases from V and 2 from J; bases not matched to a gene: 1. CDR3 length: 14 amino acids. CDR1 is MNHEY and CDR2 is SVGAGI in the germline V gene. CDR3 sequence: CASRQGTGANVLTF. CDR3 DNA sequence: TGTGCCAGCAGACAGGGGACTGGGGCCAACGTCCTGACTTTC.

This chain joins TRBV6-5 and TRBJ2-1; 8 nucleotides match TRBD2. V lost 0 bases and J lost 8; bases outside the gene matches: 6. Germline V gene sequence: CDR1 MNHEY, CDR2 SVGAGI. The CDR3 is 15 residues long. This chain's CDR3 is CASSYSRTSLYEQFF. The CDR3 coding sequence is TGTGCCAGCAGTTACTCGAGGACTAGCCTCTATGAGCAGTTCTTC.

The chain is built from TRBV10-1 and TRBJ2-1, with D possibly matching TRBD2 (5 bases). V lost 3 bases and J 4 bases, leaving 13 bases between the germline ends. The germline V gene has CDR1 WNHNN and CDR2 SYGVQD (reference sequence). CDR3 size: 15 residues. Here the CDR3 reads CASSEGAGDYNEQFF. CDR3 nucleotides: TGCGCCAGCAGTGAAGGTGCGGGTGATTACAATGAGCAGTTCTTC.

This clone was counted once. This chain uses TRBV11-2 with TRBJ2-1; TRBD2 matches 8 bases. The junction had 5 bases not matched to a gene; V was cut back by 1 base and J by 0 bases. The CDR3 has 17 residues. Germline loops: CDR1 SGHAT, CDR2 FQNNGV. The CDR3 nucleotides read TGTGCCAGCAGCTTAGGCAGGAGCGGGAGCTCCTACAATGAGCAGTTCTTC. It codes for CASSLGRSGSSYNEQFF.

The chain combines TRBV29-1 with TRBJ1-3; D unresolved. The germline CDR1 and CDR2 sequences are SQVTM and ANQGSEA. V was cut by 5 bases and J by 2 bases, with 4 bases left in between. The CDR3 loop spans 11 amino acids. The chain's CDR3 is CSVRAGNTIYF. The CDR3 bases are TGCAGCGTTCGAGCTGGAAACACCATATATTTT.

The DNA for the CDR3 is TGTGCCAGCAGCGCATTTCAGCGGACTTACACCTTC. This codes for CASSAFQRTYTF. This chain links TRBV9 with TRBJ1-2; D not certain. The CDR3 sequence is 12 residues long. Germline CDR1 and CDR2: SGDLS and YYNGEE. V gave up 3 bases and J gave up 11 bases, with 14 bases separating them.

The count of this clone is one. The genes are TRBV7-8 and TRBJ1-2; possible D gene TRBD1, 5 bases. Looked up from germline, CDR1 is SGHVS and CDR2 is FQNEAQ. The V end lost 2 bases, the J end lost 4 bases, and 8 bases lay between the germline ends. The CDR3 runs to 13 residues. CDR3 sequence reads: CASSLQGPYGYTF. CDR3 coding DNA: TGTGCCAGCAGCTTACAGGGTCCCTATGGCTACACCTTC.

DNA of the CDR3: TGTGCCAGCAGTCTAAGAGGGAGGGCTCAGCTGAACACTGAAGCTTTCTTT. It specifies CASSLRGRAQLNTEAFF. V usage is TRBV2 and J usage is TRBJ1-1; D remains unclear. The germline V gene encodes CDR1 SNHLY and CDR2 FYNNEI. With 5 bases removed from V and 0 bases from J, the gap between germline ends came to 19 bases. This CDR3 is built from 17 residues.

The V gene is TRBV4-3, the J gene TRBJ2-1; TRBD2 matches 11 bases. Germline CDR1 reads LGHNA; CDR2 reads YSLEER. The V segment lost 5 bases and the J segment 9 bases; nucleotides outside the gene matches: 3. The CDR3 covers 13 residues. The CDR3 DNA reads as TGCGCCAGCAGCTTTGGACTAGCGGGTGAGCAGTTCTTC. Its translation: CASSFGLAGEQFF.

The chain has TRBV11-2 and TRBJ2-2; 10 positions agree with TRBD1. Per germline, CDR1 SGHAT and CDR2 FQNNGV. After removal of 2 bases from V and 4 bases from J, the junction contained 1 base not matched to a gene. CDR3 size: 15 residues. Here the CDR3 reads CASSLRDRGTGELFF. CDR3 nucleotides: TGTGCCAGCAGCTTACGGGACAGGGGCACCGGGGAGCTGTTTTTT.

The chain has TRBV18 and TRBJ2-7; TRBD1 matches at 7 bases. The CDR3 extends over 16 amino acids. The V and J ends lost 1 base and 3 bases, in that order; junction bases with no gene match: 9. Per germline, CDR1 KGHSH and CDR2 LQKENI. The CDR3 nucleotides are TGTGCCAGCTCACCACGTTGGGACAGAGGGGTCTACGAGCAGTACTTC. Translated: CASSPRWDRGVYEQYF.

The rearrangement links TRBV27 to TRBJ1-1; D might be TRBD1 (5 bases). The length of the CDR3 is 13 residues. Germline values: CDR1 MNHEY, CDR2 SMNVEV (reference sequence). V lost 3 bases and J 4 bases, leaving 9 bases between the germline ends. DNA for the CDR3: TGTGCCAGCAGTTTCACCGACAGCACTGAAGCTTTCTTT. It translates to CASSFTDSTEAFF.